The 26 T cell receptor beta chains given below trace back to one sample, sequenced in a study of cytomegalovirus exposure and HLA in healthy donors. It was with 60 Vbeta and 13 Jbeta primers that the PCR ran. The table came from immunoSEQ multiplex PCR; TCRdb's copy has only in-frame clones and leaves some out. This sample has about 190,000 clones, with approximately 75% found just once. Source material: PBMCs. The receptors come from a young man in good health and CMV-seropositive.

The chain uses TRBV28 and TRBJ2-2; D possibly corresponds to TRBD1 (5 bases). This CDR3 spans 14 amino acids. Germline V CDR1 and CDR2: MDHEN, SYDVKM. V lost 2 bases and J lost 5, with 9 bases in between. The CDR3 region is CASSLRSGTGELFF. CDR3 DNA: TGTGCCAGCAGTTTAAGGTCAGGGACCGGGGAGCTGTTTTTT.

The sample holds one count of this clone. J is TRBJ2-1 and V is TRBV19; possibly TRBD2 for D (6 bases). CDR3 length equals 14 residues. Deletions cut 3 bases from V and 4 bases from J, with 10 bases between. Germline-derived CDR1 and CDR2 are LNHDA and SQIVND (reference sequence). This chain's CDR3 is CASSIGGPYNEQFF. For the CDR3, the DNA is TGTGCCAGTAGTATTGGAGGGCCGTACAATGAGCAGTTCTTC.

The chain recombines TRBV6-5 with TRBJ1-4, with TRBD1 identical over 7 bases. After removal of 6 bases from V and 2 bases from J, the junction contained 6 bases not matched to a gene. Germline V gene data show CDR1 as MNHEY and CDR2 as SVGAGI. The CDR3 sequence is 15 residues long. CDR3 bases: TGTGCCAGCAGACAGGGGAGCGTGACTAATGAAAAACTGTTTTTT. This gives the protein CASRQGSVTNEKLFF.

V gene TRBV9 combines with J gene TRBJ2-2; 10 bases are a match to TRBD1. V shed 4 bases and J 4 bases; nucleotides not matched to a gene: 4. This CDR3 is built from 15 residues. CDR1 SGDLS and CDR2 YYNGEE come from the germline V gene. The CDR3 here is CASSPRTGGTGELFF. The CDR3 coding sequence is TGTGCCAGCAGCCCAAGGACAGGGGGCACCGGGGAGCTGTTTTTT.

This clone was observed a few times. The CDR3 DNA follows: TGTGCCAGTAGTTCCGGGACAACCGATAAGCAGTACTTC. Residues: CASSSGTTDKQYF. This rearrangement joins TRBV19 to TRBJ2-7, with D possibly being TRBD1 (6 bases). V lost 5 bases, J lost 8 bases, and 16 bases lay in between. Germline V gene sequence: CDR1 LNHDA, CDR2 SQIVND (reference sequence). There are 13 residues in the CDR3.

This rearrangement joins TRBV10-3 to TRBJ2-7; 12 bases agree with TRBD2. The CDR3 length is 15 residues. Per the germline V gene, CDR1 is ENHRY and CDR2 is SYGVKD. The V segment lost 4 bases and the J segment 5 bases; nucleotides outside the gene matches: 6. The CDR3 nucleotides read TGTGCCATCAGTGTGTCTAGCGGGAGGGCTAACGAGCAGTACTTC. It specifies CAISVSSGRANEQYF.

V gene TRBV25-1 combines with J gene TRBJ2-2; possibly TRBD1 for D (5 bases). Trimming cost V 2 bases and J 7 bases, with 11 bases left between them. The CDR3 covers 14 residues. Germline lookup yields CDR1 MGHDK and CDR2 SYGVNS. The CDR3 DNA reads as TGTGCCAGCAGTGAAATGCAGGGTTACGGGGAGCTGTTTTTT. Its protein is CASSEMQGYGELFF.

This clone was seen only once. The chain has TRBV30 and TRBJ2-5; no reliable D call. The tail of the sequence fits TRBJ2-7 better, so the J call may be wrong. The CDR3 sequence is 11 residues long. CDR1 GTSNPN and CDR2 SVGIG come from the germline V gene (reference sequence). The CDR3 is CAWSGYYEQYF. CDR3 nucleotides: TGTGCCTGGAGTGGGTATTACGAGCAGTACTTC.

The chain employs TRBV6-5 and TRBJ2-5; possibly TRBD1 for D (6 bases). CDR1 is MNHEY and CDR2 is SVGAGI in the germline V gene. V lost 4 bases and J 4 bases, leaving 16 bases between the germline ends. The CDR3 length is 15 residues. CDR3 nucleotides: TGTGCCAGCAGTTCCGGGGACACCTTCGGAGAGACCCAGTACTTC. Translation: CASSSGDTFGETQYF.

This chain connects TRBV28 to TRBJ1-5; perhaps TRBD1 as D (6 bases). This CDR3 spans 13 amino acids. The germline V and J ends were trimmed by 5 bases and 2 bases, with 7 bases remaining between them. From germline, CDR1 is MDHEN and CDR2 SYDVKM. The DNA for the CDR3 is TGTGCCAGCAGTCGACAGGGCAATCAGCCCCAGCATTTT. Translation gives CASSRQGNQPQHF. Based on the CDR3 plus reference TRBV28 and TRBJ1-5, the full variable domain is DVKVTQSSRYLVKRTGEKVFLECVQDMDHENMFWYRQDPGLGLRLIYFSYDVKMKEKGDIPEGYSVSREKKERFSLILESASTNQTSMYLCASSRQGNQPQHFGDGTRLSIL.

This clone was seen a few times. The J gene is TRBJ1-2, the V gene TRBV5-6, with 8 bases fitting TRBD1. Germline CDR1 is SGHDT and CDR2 is YYEEEE. The CDR3 loop spans 13 amino acids. V gave up 2 bases and J gave up 9 bases; unmatched junction bases: 6. In DNA, the CDR3 is TGTGCCAGCAGCTTCCCAACAGGGGGTCGCTACACCTTC. Its protein product is CASSFPTGGRYTF. The entire variable domain, with the rest obtained from reference TRBV5-6 and TRBJ1-2, is as follows: DAGVTQSPTHLIKTRGQQVTLRCSPKSGHDTVSWYQQALGQGPQFIFQYYEEEERQRGNFPDRFSGHQFPNYSSELNVNALLLGDSALYLCASSFPTGGRYTFGSGTRLTVV.

The chain uses TRBV2 and TRBJ1-5, with TRBD1 identical over 7 bases. The length of the CDR3 is 14 residues. Trimming cost V 8 bases and J 6 bases; bases outside gene matches: 10. In germline, CDR1 is SNHLY, CDR2 FYNNEI. Here the CDR3 reads CASLEVGGGQPQHF. The DNA for the CDR3 is TGTGCCAGCCTCGAGGTAGGGGGCGGTCAGCCCCAGCATTTT. Complete variable domain (other parts from reference TRBV2 and TRBJ1-5): EPEVTQTPSHQVTQMGQEVILRCVPISNHLYFYWYRQILGQKVEFLVSFYNNEISEKSEIFDDQFSVERPDGSNFTLKIRSTKLEDSAMYFCASLEVGGGQPQHFGDGTRLSIL.

The chain carries TRBV25-1 and TRBJ2-3, with D hard to call. The germline V gene encodes CDR1 MGHDK and CDR2 SYGVNS. The CDR3 runs to 16 residues. V was clipped by 6 bases and J by 0 bases, with 16 bases between them. The CDR3 DNA follows: TGTGCCAGCAGCCGAGTGGGTGCTAGTAGCACAGATACGCAGTATTTT. Translating it yields CASSRVGASSTDTQYF.

In this sample, this clone turned up a few times. The gene calls are TRBV4-2 and TRBJ1-5; weak D call: TRBD1 (5 bases). This CDR3 is built from 15 residues. The germline gives CDR1 LGHNA, CDR2 YNFKEQ. V lost 1 base to trimming and J lost 3 bases, with 10 bases between them. The DNA of the CDR3 is TGTGCCAGCAGCCAAGCAACAGGCCACAATCAGCCCCAGCATTTT. Protein product: CASSQATGHNQPQHF.

This chain connects TRBV10-2 to TRBJ1-1, with D possibly TRBD1 on 5 matching bases. The V end lost 6 bases, the J end lost 1 base, and 12 bases lay between the germline ends. The CDR3 is 14 residues long. CDR1 and CDR2 (germline): WSHSY, SAAADI. CDR3 residues: CASSLVGGNTEAFF. The CDR3 DNA sequence: TGCGCCAGCAGCCTAGTGGGGGGGAACACTGAAGCTTTCTTT.

This clone was observed a few times. The J gene is TRBJ1-1, the V gene TRBV6-6; D gene uncertain. The V gene's germline CDR1 is MNHNY and CDR2 SVGAGI (reference sequence). V was clipped by 6 bases and J by 11 bases, with 19 bases between them. The CDR3 contains 13 residues. CDR3 sequence (DNA): TGTGCCAGCAGAGCCTACGAAGTAGTGAATGCTTTCTTT. Translated, it gives CASRAYEVVNAFF.

This clone was seen more than once but under ten times. The chain employs TRBV7-3 and TRBJ2-2; D uncertain. From germline, CDR1 is SGHTA and CDR2 FQGTGA. The CDR3 runs to 17 residues. V shed 5 bases and J shed 3 bases, with 19 bases lying between them. In nucleotides, the CDR3 is TGTGCCAGCAGCCCCGCCCCGAGGTTTGCCTACACCGGGGAGCTGTTTTTT. Protein product: CASSPAPRFAYTGELFF.

This chain connects TRBV2 to TRBJ2-1; TRBD2 matches 10 bases. This CDR3 is 16 amino acids long. Germline lookup yields CDR1 SNHLY and CDR2 FYNNEI. The trim removed 8 bases at V and 7 bases at J, leaving 14 bases unmatched. CDR3 residues: CASLRATSGVGNEQFF. The CDR3 bases are TGTGCCAGCCTCCGGGCAACTAGCGGGGTTGGAAATGAGCAGTTCTTC. Full variable domain (outside the CDR3, taken from reference TRBV2 and TRBJ2-1): EPEVTQTPSHQVTQMGQEVILRCVPISNHLYFYWYRQILGQKVEFLVSFYNNEISEKSEIFDDQFSVERPDGSNFTLKIRSTKLEDSAMYFCASLRATSGVGNEQFFGPGTRLTVL.

The J gene is TRBJ2-2, the V gene TRBV14; 8 nucleotides agree with TRBD2. J gave up 2 bases and V 6 bases, and 5 bases lay outside the gene matches. The CDR3 spans 15 residues. Germline CDR1 SGHDN, CDR2 FVKESK. For the CDR3, the DNA is TGTGCCAGCAGGAGAGCGGGGGTAAACACCGGGGAGCTGTTTTTT. Its protein is CASRRAGVNTGELFF. Looking up the rest from reference TRBV14 and TRBJ2-2 gives the full variable domain: EAGVTQFPSHSVIEKGQTVTLRCDPISGHDNLYWYRRVMGKEIKFLLHFVKESKQDESGMPNNRFLAERTGGTYSTLKVQPAELEDSGVYFCASRRAGVNTGELFFGEGSRLTVL.

The genes are TRBV2 and TRBJ2-6; tentative D call: TRBD1 (6 bases). CDR3 length: 14 residues. Per the germline V gene, CDR1 is SNHLY and CDR2 is FYNNEI. V lost 7 bases and J 1 base, leaving 8 bases between the germline ends. The CDR3 here is CASIRGSGANVLTF. For the CDR3, the DNA is TGTGCCAGCATAAGGGGGTCTGGGGCCAACGTCCTGACTTTC. Looking up the rest from reference TRBV2 and TRBJ2-6 gives the full variable domain: EPEVTQTPSHQVTQMGQEVILRCVPISNHLYFYWYRQILGQKVEFLVSFYNNEISEKSEIFDDQFSVERPDGSNFTLKIRSTKLEDSAMYFCASIRGSGANVLTFGAGSRLTVL.

The chain is built from TRBV27 and TRBJ2-7; 7 nucleotides match TRBD1. Trimming at V came to 3 bases and at J to 1 base, leaving 3 bases not matched to a gene. Germline CDR1 and CDR2: MNHEY and SMNVEV (reference sequence). The CDR3 covers 14 residues. The CDR3 DNA reads TGTGCCAGCAGTTTGGGGACAGCTTCCTACGAGCAGTACTTC. The encoded protein is CASSLGTASYEQYF.

The count of this clone is one. The genes are TRBV6-4 and TRBJ2-7; possible D gene TRBD2, 6 bases. Germline CDR1 is MRHNA and CDR2 is SNTAGT. The CDR3 runs to 14 residues. V lost 10 bases to trimming and J lost 6 bases, with 22 bases between them. This chain's CDR3 is CATLFPGTSLEQYF. The CDR3 DNA reads as TGTGCCACCCTGTTCCCGGGGACTTCCCTCGAGCAGTACTTC.

The rearrangement links TRBV7-2 to TRBJ1-5; D gene uncertain. CDR3 length equals 13 residues. From germline, CDR1 is SGHTA and CDR2 FQGNSA. The V gene lost 3 bases and the J gene lost 0 bases, with 3 bases spanning the gap. The CDR3 loop reads CASSFISNQPQHF. The CDR3 nucleotides are TGTGCCAGCAGCTTCATTAGCAATCAGCCCCAGCATTTT.

The table lists this clone with a count of one. The chain has TRBV5-5 and TRBJ1-5, with D possibly TRBD1 on 6 matching bases. Trimming removed 3 bases from V and 7 bases from J, with 14 bases in between. Germline V CDR1 and CDR2: SGHKS, YYEKEE (reference sequence). The CDR3 extends over 14 amino acids. CDR3 amino acids: CASSSRTVRQPQHF. The CDR3 DNA reads as TGTGCCAGCAGCTCGAGGACAGTGAGGCAGCCCCAGCATTTT.

The rearrangement uses TRBV6-4 and TRBJ2-1; 10 bases map to TRBD2. The trim removed 3 bases at V and 9 bases at J, leaving 5 bases unmatched. The germline CDR1 and CDR2 sequences are MRHNA and SNTAGT. CDR3 length equals 14 residues. CDR3 amino acids: CASSELAGSGEQFF. Written as DNA, the CDR3 is TGTGCCAGCAGTGAACTAGCGGGATCGGGTGAGCAGTTCTTC.

The rearrangement links TRBV20-1 to TRBJ1-1, with 10 bases fitting TRBD1. CDR3 length: 11 amino acids. V was pared by 5 bases and J by 11 bases, with 5 bases of the junction left unmatched. CDR1 is DFQATT and CDR2 is SNEGSKA in the germline V gene (reference sequence). The CDR3 DNA is TGCAGTGCTTCGGGGACAGGGGATGCTTTCTTT. Translating gives CSASGTGDAFF.